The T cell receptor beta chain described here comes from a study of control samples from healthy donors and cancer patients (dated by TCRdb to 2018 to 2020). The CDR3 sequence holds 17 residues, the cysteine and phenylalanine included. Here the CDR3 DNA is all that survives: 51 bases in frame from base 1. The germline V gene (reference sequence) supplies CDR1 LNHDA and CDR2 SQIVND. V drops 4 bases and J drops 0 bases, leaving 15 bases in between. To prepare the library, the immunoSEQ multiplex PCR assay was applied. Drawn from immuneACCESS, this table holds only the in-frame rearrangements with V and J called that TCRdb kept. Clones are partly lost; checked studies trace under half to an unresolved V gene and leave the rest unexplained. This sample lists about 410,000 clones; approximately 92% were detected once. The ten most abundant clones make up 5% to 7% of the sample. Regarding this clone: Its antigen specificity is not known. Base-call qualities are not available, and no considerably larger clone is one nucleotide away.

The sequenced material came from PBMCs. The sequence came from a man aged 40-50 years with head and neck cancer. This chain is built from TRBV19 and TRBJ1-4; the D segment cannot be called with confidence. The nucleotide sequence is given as TGTGCCAGTAGTAGTAGAGGCAGCCCTGCAACTAATGAAAAACTGTTTTTT. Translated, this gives CASSSRGSPATNEKLFF.